This T cell receptor (beta chain) came from a study of STAT5B mutations in CD4+ large granular lymphocyte leukemia. Study details: Among healthy controls, a particular HLA allele went with more CDR3 'QG' motifs.

This CDR3 has 12 amino acids. V gave up 6 bases and J gave up 2 bases, with 6 bases separating them. The germline CDR1 and CDR2 sequences are MNHEY and SVGAGI. With regard to this clone: The target antigen is unknown.

Sequencing was at survey level. Repertoires were generated with immunoSEQ multiplex PCR, while TCRdb's copy carries only in-frame clones and drops some. The table lists fewer than 45,000 clones, about four fifths of them singletons. The study's findings and limits: Patient CD4-sorted repertoires stayed more clonal than healthy ones after leukemic-clone removal. Compared with healthy controls (2/35), patient top clones favored TRBV06 (8/27).

This chain joins TRBV6-5 and TRBJ2-3; tentative D call: TRBD2 (5 bases). The sequencing input was CD4+ T cells from blood buffy coats. This TCR derives from a human donor in good health. CDR3 amino acids: CASRGATDTQYF. CDR3 in DNA: TGTGCCAGCAGGGGAGCCACAGATACGCAGTATTTT.